These 21 T cell receptor beta chains share one sample of origin, sequenced in a study of patients and donors after allogeneic stem cell transplantation. TCRdb reprocessed the RT-PCR reads via MiXCR and lists one record per CDR3 protein. Here the sample spans approximately 160,000 distinct CDR3 sequences, about 32% being singletons. Material for sequencing was blood, either unsorted or a sorted T cell fraction (not recorded which). The receptors come from a human donor who was either an allogeneic HSCT recipient or a stem cell or donor lymphocyte infusion donor (not recorded which). It is not recorded whose cells these are; they may come from a transplant donor.

The V gene is TRBV12-3 or TRBV12-4, the J gene TRBJ2-1, with a tentative D call TRBD2 (6 bases). The length of the CDR3 is 15 residues. V lost 3 bases to trimming and J lost 7 bases, with 16 bases between them. The CDR3 DNA is TGTGCCAGCAGTTTGAGGTCTAGCGTAAATAATGAGCAGTTCTTC. It is translated as CASSLRSSVNNEQFF.

The chain recombines TRBV29-1 with TRBJ2-1; 14 bases are a match to TRBD2. The germline V gene has CDR1 SQVTM and CDR2 ANQGSEA. J was trimmed by 8 bases and V by 3 bases; bases with no gene match: 6. The CDR3 covers 15 residues. This CDR3 reads CSVERTSGRYDEQFF. The CDR3 coding sequence is TGCAGCGTTGAGAGGACTAGCGGGAGGTACGATGAGCAGTTCTTC.

V usage is TRBV10-3 and J usage is TRBJ2-1, with a possible D match to TRBD1 (5 bases). Germline CDR1 reads ENHRY; CDR2 reads SYGVKD. V lost 6 bases, J lost 8 bases, and 14 bases lay in between. The CDR3 contains 13 residues. The CDR3 DNA follows: TGTGCCATCAGGGGGCCCGAATCCCATGAGCAGTTCTTC. Translated, it gives CAIRGPESHEQFF.

The chain uses TRBV7-2 and TRBJ2-5; 9 nucleotides agree with TRBD2. The germline V gene encodes CDR1 SGHTA and CDR2 FQGNSA. The CDR3 runs to 15 residues. The trim removed 1 base at V and 5 bases at J, leaving 5 bases unmatched. CDR3 sequence: CASSLVAGVEETQYF. The DNA of the CDR3 is TGTGCCAGCAGCTTAGTAGCGGGAGTGGAGGAGACCCAGTACTTC.

The V call is TRBV24-1, the J call TRBJ1-2, with D possibly being TRBD1 (5 bases). Deletions cut 9 bases from V and 6 bases from J, with 19 bases between. CDR1 and CDR2 from the germline V gene are KGHDR and SFDVKD. The length of the CDR3 is 14 residues. CDR3 in DNA: TGTGCCACCGCGGACACCTCAAGGAGCAATGGCTACACCTTC. Protein: CATADTSRSNGYTF.

The chain joins TRBV20-1 to TRBJ2-4; TRBD1 or TRBD2 may be the D gene (5 bases each). The CDR3 extends over 15 amino acids. V was trimmed by 7 bases and J by 0 bases, leaving 16 bases between them. CDR1 and CDR2 from the germline V gene are DFQATT and SNEGSKA (reference sequence). In DNA form, the CDR3 reads TGCAGTGGGAGTCCGGGGCTTCAAGCCAAAAACATTCAGTACTTC. Protein sequence: CSGSPGLQAKNIQYF.

J is TRBJ1-4 and V is TRBV12-3 or TRBV12-4; maybe TRBD1 (6 bases). V lost 6 bases and J 8 bases, leaving 22 bases between the germline ends. The CDR3 has 16 amino acids. CDR3 amino acids: CASSPRALQGGEKLFF. The CDR3 DNA follows: TGTGCCAGCAGCCCGAGGGCCCTACAGGGAGGCGAAAAACTGTTTTTT.

The V and J genes are TRBV4-2 and TRBJ2-3; TRBD2 matches at 7 bases. The CDR3 spans 18 residues. Per germline, CDR1 LGHNA and CDR2 YNFKEQ. J was trimmed by 0 bases and V by 0 bases; bases with no gene match: 9. The CDR3 is CASSQDMGGAPSTDTQYF. CDR3 bases: TGTGCCAGCAGCCAAGATATGGGAGGGGCCCCTAGCACAGATACGCAGTATTTT.

The V call is TRBV29-1, the J call TRBJ2-1; maybe TRBD1 (6 bases). The CDR3 spans 11 residues. Germline V lookup: CDR1 SQVTM, CDR2 ANQGSEA. The ends were cut back, 7 bases at V and 6 bases at J, with 10 bases in the middle. The CDR3 reads CSALTGNEQFF. Here the CDR3 DNA reads TGCAGCGCCTTGACAGGCAATGAGCAGTTCTTC.

This clonotype was seen only a few times. The chain employs TRBV7-9 and TRBJ1-2; 10 bases are shared with TRBD1. The germline CDR1 and CDR2 sequences are SEHNR and FQNEAQ (reference sequence). This CDR3 is 15 amino acids long. V was clipped by 4 bases and J by 4 bases; unmatched bases: 6. The CDR3 region has the DNA TGTGCCAGCAGCTACGGACAGGGGGTTTTCTATGGCTACACCTTC. It codes for CASSYGQGVFYGYTF.

The rearrangement joins TRBV7-2 to TRBJ2-5, with D perhaps matching TRBD1 (6 bases). The CDR3 contains 16 residues. The germline CDR1 and CDR2 sequences are SGHTA and FQGNSA. Deletions cut 1 base from V and 1 base from J, with 13 bases between. The CDR3 reads CASSLGPTGSQETQYF. For the CDR3, the DNA is TGTGCCAGCAGCTTAGGCCCAACAGGGTCCCAAGAGACCCAGTACTTC.

The rearrangement links TRBV10-3 to TRBJ2-3; D is perhaps TRBD2 (5 bases). CDR3 length equals 12 residues. V dropped 3 bases and J dropped 6 bases, with 7 bases sitting between them. Germline-derived CDR1 and CDR2 are ENHRY and SYGVKD. The CDR3 DNA follows: TGTGCCATCAGTGAACTAGTGGATACGCAGTATTTT. It is translated as CAISELVDTQYF.

The chain couples TRBV6-5 to TRBJ2-1; the D gene could be TRBD1 or TRBD2 (5 bases each). V lost 5 bases and J lost 8, with 13 bases in between. CDR1 and CDR2 (germline): MNHEY, SVGAGI. The CDR3 contains 13 residues. DNA for the CDR3: TGTGCCAGCAGTCTAATGGGGGTGGATGAGCAGTTCTTC. Translating it yields CASSLMGVDEQFF.

V gene TRBV7-8 combines with J gene TRBJ1-4; D not certain. V lost 4 bases, J lost 8 bases, and 14 bases lay in between. CDR1 SGHVS and CDR2 FQNEAQ come from the germline V gene. The length of the CDR3 is 14 residues. CDR3 nucleotide sequence: TGTGCCAGCAGCTATCAAGCCCGGGTGGAAAAACTGTTTTTT. Its protein is CASSYQARVEKLFF.

This clonotype was seen more than once but under ten times. The J gene is TRBJ2-5, the V gene TRBV29-1, with D perhaps TRBD1 (6 bases). With 8 bases removed from V and 1 base from J, the gap between germline ends came to 14 bases. In germline, CDR1 is SQVTM, CDR2 ANQGSEA. This CDR3 has 13 residues. CDR3: CSIRTVIQETQYF. DNA of the CDR3: TGCAGCATAAGGACAGTTATCCAAGAGACCCAGTACTTC.

V gene TRBV5-1 combines with J gene TRBJ2-1; 9 nucleotides match TRBD2. This CDR3 spans 16 amino acids. Germline assignment: CDR1 SGHRS and CDR2 YFSETQ. V lost 2 bases and J lost 4; bases outside the gene matches: 7. The CDR3 DNA reads TGCGCCAGCAGCTTCCCTTCTAGCGGGAATTACAATGAGCAGTTCTTC. It is translated as CASSFPSSGNYNEQFF.

This clonotype was observed many times. This chain joins TRBV29-1 and TRBJ1-6; D gene uncertain. This CDR3 spans 14 amino acids. V was shortened by 4 bases and J by 0 bases, with 7 bases between the two germline ends. CDR1 SQVTM and CDR2 ANQGSEA come from the germline V gene. The CDR3 protein is CSVAESSYNSPLHF. CDR3 DNA: TGCAGCGTTGCGGAGAGCTCCTATAATTCACCCCTCCACTTT.

The chain uses TRBV4-2 and TRBJ2-1; 13 nucleotides align to TRBD2. The CDR3 length is 15 residues. J lost 8 bases, V lost 3 bases, and 4 bases had no gene match. CDR1 is LGHNA and CDR2 is YNFKEQ in the germline V gene. The CDR3 protein is CASSHGTSGNDEQFF. The CDR3 DNA is TGTGCCAGCAGCCACGGGACTAGCGGGAACGATGAGCAGTTCTTC.

V usage is TRBV7-8 and J usage is TRBJ2-1, with a possible D match to TRBD1 (6 bases). The germline V and J ends were trimmed by 4 bases and 8 bases, with 15 bases remaining between them. The CDR3 sequence is 14 residues long. Looked up from germline, CDR1 is SGHVS and CDR2 is FQNEAQ. The CDR3 spells CASSSPTRGDEQFF. As DNA, the CDR3 is TGTGCCAGCAGCTCCCCCACCAGGGGTGATGAGCAGTTCTTC.

This clonotype was seen once. V is TRBV20-1 and J is TRBJ2-3; 7 bases are shared with TRBD2. CDR3 length: 14 residues. V trimming: 5 bases; J trimming: 0 bases; junction bases outside the gene matches: 5. Germline-derived CDR1 and CDR2 are DFQATT and SNEGSKA (reference sequence). The chain's CDR3 is CSAGGDSSTDTQYF. The CDR3 region has the DNA TGCAGTGCTGGGGGGGACTCTAGCACAGATACGCAGTATTTT.

The chain recombines TRBV7-2 with TRBJ2-5; the D is unclear. V dropped 1 base and J dropped 1 base, with 10 bases sitting between them. The CDR3 is 15 amino acids. Germline values: CDR1 SGHTA, CDR2 FQGNSA. CDR3 region: CASSLVGDFQETQYF. The CDR3 DNA is TGTGCCAGCAGCTTAGTGGGTGACTTCCAAGAGACCCAGTACTTC.